Shown below are 32 T cell receptor beta chains from a single sample sequenced in a study of T-cell memory formation after mild COVID-19. In TCRdb, the 5' RACE reads were re-called with MiXCR into one record per CDR3 protein. The sample consists of around 250,000 distinct CDR3 sequences, around 10% of them appearing once. Sequencing used PBMCs or a T cell subset sorted from them (not recorded which). The receptors shown here come from a man between 18 and 35 years old who had mild COVID-19 (a few samples of this study predate the infection). Cell type and time point are not known.

This clonotype was recorded a few times. This chain connects TRBV7-8 to TRBJ1-5; D call uncertain. The CDR3 runs 15 residues. Trimming left V 2 bases short and J 0 bases short, with 8 bases between. CDR1 is SGHVS and CDR2 is FQNEAQ in the germline V gene. The CDR3 sequence is CASSLRVNSNQPQHF. CDR3 sequence (DNA): TGTGCCAGCAGCTTACGGGTGAATAGCAATCAGCCCCAGCATTTT.

This clonotype has a handful of counts. The V and J genes are TRBV24-1 and TRBJ2-3; D possibly uses TRBD1 or TRBD2 (5 bases each). In germline, CDR1 is KGHDR, CDR2 SFDVKD. V lost 9 bases and J lost 2, with 8 bases in between. The CDR3 sequence is 12 residues long. This chain's CDR3 is CATGTNTDTQYF. CDR3 in DNA: TGTGCCACCGGGACGAACACAGATACGCAGTATTTT.

This clonotype turned up a few times. The chain uses TRBV12-3 or TRBV12-4 and TRBJ1-2; D gene ambiguous. The CDR3 is made up of 14 amino acids. V shed 5 bases and J shed 6 bases, with 16 bases lying between them. CDR3: CASSPGPPGDGYTF. As DNA, the CDR3 is TGTGCCAGCAGTCCCGGACCTCCCGGGGATGGCTACACCTTC.

This clonotype was picked up a small number of times. This rearrangement joins TRBV7-2 to TRBJ2-7; D is uncertain. The CDR3 loop spans 11 amino acids. From germline, CDR1 is SGHTA and CDR2 FQGNSA. V was cut by 4 bases and J by 6 bases, with 7 bases left in between. The CDR3 loop is CASSSTAEQYV. Written as DNA, the CDR3 is TGTGCCAGCAGCTCTACGGCCGAGCAGTACGTC.

In its sample, this clonotype was seen a few times. The chain joins TRBV18 to TRBJ1-6; tentatively, D is TRBD1 (5 bases). There are 13 residues in the CDR3. Germline assignment: CDR1 KGHSH and CDR2 LQKENI. V shed 2 bases and J shed 10 bases, with 9 bases lying between them. The CDR3, as DNA: TGTGCCAGCTCACCAGGGGCTTGGTCACCCCTCCACTTT. This gives the protein CASSPGAWSPLHF.

This clonotype was detected only a few times. The genes are TRBV7-2 and TRBJ1-1; D unresolved. V lost 1 base and J lost 5, with 11 bases in between. The CDR3 sequence is 14 residues long. Germline CDR1 reads SGHTA; CDR2 reads FQGNSA. The DNA of the CDR3 is TGTGCCAGCAGCTTAGAACGGGGAGGAACTGAAGCTTTCTTT. Translating it yields CASSLERGGTEAFF.

This clonotype was found a few times. The chain carries TRBV4-1 and TRBJ2-7; tentative D call: TRBD1 (5 bases). Germline V gene sequence: CDR1 MGHRA, CDR2 YSYEKL. Trimming stripped 1 base from V and 3 bases from J, with 10 bases between. The CDR3 sequence is 14 residues long. The CDR3 reads CASSQGQYDYEQYF. Here the CDR3 DNA reads TGCGCCAGCAGCCAAGGACAGTACGACTACGAGCAGTACTTC.

This chain joins TRBV24-1 and TRBJ2-1, with D possibly matching TRBD1 (5 bases). CDR1 and CDR2 from the germline V gene are KGHDR and SFDVKD. V lost 3 bases and J 6 bases, leaving 11 bases between the germline ends. The CDR3 length is 14 residues. CDR3 amino acids: CATSDPRDSNEQFF. CDR3 in DNA: TGTGCCACCAGTGATCCCCGAGACAGCAATGAGCAGTTCTTC.

V is TRBV6-5 and J is TRBJ1-2; TRBD1 might be the D (5 bases). The CDR3 sequence is 16 residues long. V gave up 0 bases and J gave up 4 bases, with 15 bases separating them. Per germline, CDR1 MNHEY and CDR2 SVGAGI. CDR3 loop: CASSYSQGGEIYGYTF. DNA for the CDR3: TGTGCCAGCAGTTACTCTCAGGGAGGGGAGATCTATGGCTACACCTTC.

This rearrangement joins TRBV7-8 to TRBJ1-2; tentative D call: TRBD1 (5 bases). This CDR3 has 14 residues. Trimming pared 1 base from V and 4 bases from J, leaving 10 bases between. Germline CDR1 and CDR2: SGHVS and FQNEAQ. CDR3 protein: CASSLERGFYGYTF. The DNA for the CDR3 is TGTGCCAGCAGCTTAGAAAGGGGTTTCTATGGCTACACCTTC.

V usage is TRBV7-9 and J usage is TRBJ1-5; the match to TRBD1 covers 9 bases. The CDR3 sequence is 17 residues long. CDR1 and CDR2 (germline): SEHNR, FQNEAQ (reference sequence). The junction had 5 bases not matched to a gene; V was cut back by 1 base and J by 1 base. The CDR3, as DNA: TGTGCCAGCAGCTTAGGGACAGGGGATGGCAGCAATCAGCCCCAGCATTTT. This gives the protein CASSLGTGDGSNQPQHF.

This clonotype was picked up a small number of times. V is TRBV2 and J is TRBJ2-5; 8 nucleotides agree with TRBD2. The V segment lost 8 bases and the J segment 5 bases; nucleotides outside the gene matches: 7. The length of the CDR3 is 13 residues. Germline lookup yields CDR1 SNHLY and CDR2 FYNNEI. Here the CDR3 DNA reads TGTGCCAGCGGAGATAGCGGGGCGGAGACCCAGTACTTC. It encodes CASGDSGAETQYF.

This clonotype turned up a few times. The chain joins TRBV18 to TRBJ2-3; 8 positions match TRBD1. CDR3 length: 15 residues. Germline lookup yields CDR1 KGHSH and CDR2 LQKENI. J was trimmed by 2 bases and V by 5 bases; bases with no gene match: 6. Here the CDR3 reads CASSKQGANTDTQYF. CDR3 in DNA: TGTGCCAGCTCAAAGCAGGGGGCAAACACAGATACGCAGTATTTT.

The V and J genes are TRBV5-1 and TRBJ1-6; 7 bases fit TRBD1. The CDR3 loop spans 13 amino acids. CDR1 is SGHRS, CDR2 YFSETQ, per germline. V dropped 7 bases and J dropped 7; count of bases not matched to a gene: 5. CDR3 region: CASRDSVNSPLHF. CDR3 sequence (DNA): TGCGCCAGCCGGGACAGTGTCAATTCACCCCTCCACTTT.

In nucleotides, the CDR3 is TGCGCCAGCAGCTTGAACAGGGAGAACTATGGCTACACCTTC. Translation gives CASSLNRENYGYTF. The genes are TRBV5-1 and TRBJ1-2; perhaps TRBD1 as D (6 bases). Per germline, CDR1 SGHRS and CDR2 YFSETQ. V shed 1 base and J shed 2 bases, with 9 bases lying between them. The CDR3 is made up of 14 amino acids.

The V and J genes are TRBV6-7 and TRBJ2-3; D possibly matches TRBD1 or TRBD2 (6 bases each). TRBV6-7 is an ORF; its function is uncertain. The CDR3 spans 17 residues. The V end was cut by 0 bases, the J end by 4 bases, with 17 bases between. Here the CDR3 DNA reads TGTGCCAGCAGTTACTCGAAGGGACGGGGGCGCGCAGATACGCAGTATTTT. Translating it yields CASSYSKGRGRADTQYF.

This clonotype was found a few times. V usage is TRBV20-1 and J usage is TRBJ1-6, with 7 bases fitting TRBD1. Germline CDR1 and CDR2: DFQATT and SNEGSKA (reference sequence). With V trimmed by 2 bases and J by 6 bases, 4 bases remained unmatched. The CDR3 is 14 residues long. The CDR3 spells CSARRQGGNSPLHF. As DNA, the CDR3 is TGCAGTGCTAGAAGACAGGGCGGTAATTCACCCCTCCACTTT.

This clonotype was counted between two and nine times. DNA of the CDR3: TGCAGTGCTAGTGCCTCTACTGGGCTTTTCGATACGCAGTATTTT. This codes for CSASASTGLFDTQYF. The J gene is TRBJ2-3, the V gene TRBV20-1; D gene ambiguous. Per germline, CDR1 DFQATT and CDR2 SNEGSKA (reference sequence). The ends were cut back, 3 bases at V and 6 bases at J, with 19 bases in the middle. This CDR3 has 15 residues.

This clonotype has ten or more counts. This sequence joins TRBV20-1 and TRBJ1-6; D is unresolved. The CDR3 spans 15 residues. The V gene lost 3 bases and the J gene lost 4 bases, with 13 bases spanning the gap. From germline, CDR1 is DFQATT and CDR2 SNEGSKA (reference sequence). The DNA of the CDR3 is TGCAGTGCTAGGGGCGGTGCTGGGTATAATTCACCCCTCCACTTT. This codes for CSARGGAGYNSPLHF.

This clonotype came up many times. J is TRBJ1-2 and V is TRBV7-2, with D maybe TRBD1 (6 bases). Trimming shortened V by 0 bases and J by 7 bases, and 12 bases separated the two germline ends. Germline V gives CDR1 SGHTA, CDR2 FQGNSA. This CDR3 is 14 amino acids long. CDR3 bases: TGTGCCAGCAGCTTAGCGCCAGGGGCCGTTGGCTACACCTTC. As protein: CASSLAPGAVGYTF.

This clonotype was observed a few times. V and J are TRBV5-5 and TRBJ2-7; D ambiguous. There are 14 residues in the CDR3. Trimming shortened V by 2 bases and J by 3 bases, and 12 bases separated the two germline ends. Germline loops: CDR1 SGHKS, CDR2 YYEKEE (reference sequence). CDR3 nucleotides: TGTGCCAGCAGCTTTAGGGAATACATCTACGAGCAGTACGTC. Protein sequence: CASSFREYIYEQYV.

This clonotype has only a few counts. The rearrangement joins TRBV5-5 to TRBJ2-2; D ambiguous. The CDR3 runs to 14 residues. CDR1 is SGHKS and CDR2 is YYEKEE in the germline V gene (reference sequence). V was shortened by 4 bases and J by 4 bases, with 11 bases between the two germline ends. The CDR3 reads CASSPMVITGELFF. CDR3 sequence (DNA): TGTGCCAGCAGCCCAATGGTAATCACCGGGGAGCTGTTTTTT. The variable domain in full, with the rest retrieved from reference TRBV5-5 and TRBJ2-2, is DAGVTQSPTHLIKTRGQQVTLRCSPISGHKSVSWYQQVLGQGPQFIFQYYEKEERGRGNFPDRFSARQFPNYSSELNVNALLLGDSALYLCASSPMVITGELFFGEGSRLTVL.

This clonotype has ten or more counts. V gene TRBV12-3 or TRBV12-4 combines with J gene TRBJ1-1; a weak D match, TRBD1 (5 bases). The germline V and J ends were trimmed by 2 bases and 0 bases, with 7 bases remaining between them. The CDR3 runs to 14 residues. CDR3 region: CASSLQGMNTEAFF. CDR3 nucleotides: TGTGCCAGCAGTTTACAGGGTATGAACACTGAAGCTTTCTTT.

At least ten counts were recorded for this clonotype. The V gene is TRBV7-2, the J gene TRBJ2-3; no clear D gene. V was pared by 0 bases and J by 3 bases, with 4 bases between. This CDR3 region has 13 residues. Germline lookup yields CDR1 SGHTA and CDR2 FQGNSA. The CDR3 loop is CASSLANTDTQYF. Written as DNA, the CDR3 is TGTGCCAGCAGCTTAGCGAATACAGATACGCAGTATTTT.

This clonotype has just a few counts. The chain has TRBV7-6 and TRBJ1-6; 8 bases map to TRBD1. The trim removed 5 bases at V and 11 bases at J, leaving 5 bases unmatched. This CDR3 region has 13 residues. Germline V gene sequence: CDR1 SGHVS, CDR2 FNYEAQ. The CDR3 region is CASSPGGGAPLHF. The CDR3 DNA is TGTGCCAGCAGCCCAGGGGGCGGGGCACCCCTCCACTTT. Variable domain in full (rest from reference TRBV7-6 and TRBJ1-6): GAGVSQSPRYKVTKRGQDVALRCDPISGHVSLYWYRQALGQGPEFLTYFNYEAQQDKSGLPNDRFSAERPEGSISTLTIQRTEQRDSAMYRCASSPGGGAPLHFGNGTRLTVT.

The chain carries TRBV27 and TRBJ2-1; D not certain. Trimming took off 4 bases at V and 9 bases at J, with 13 bases between the two ends. CDR3 length equals 13 residues. CDR1 and CDR2 (germline): MNHEY, SMNVEV (reference sequence). CDR3 in amino acids: CASSSSPAPEQFF. The CDR3, as DNA: TGTGCCAGCAGTTCGAGCCCTGCTCCTGAGCAGTTCTTC.

This clonotype showed up just a few times. The chain uses TRBV10-2 and TRBJ2-3, with D maybe TRBD1 (6 bases). The CDR3 length is 15 residues. V was pared by 7 bases and J by 2 bases, with 16 bases between. CDR1 is WSHSY, CDR2 SAAADI, per germline. This CDR3 reads CASMTGHHNTDTQYF. The DNA of the CDR3 is TGCGCCAGCATGACAGGACACCATAACACAGATACGCAGTATTTT.

This clonotype was counted only a few times. This chain links TRBV6-5 with TRBJ2-7; 8 bases match TRBD1. This CDR3 contains 15 residues. The V gene's germline CDR1 is MNHEY and CDR2 SVGAGI. The J segment lost 3 bases and the V segment lost 3 bases, leaving 7 bases of the junction unmatched. CDR3 loop: CASSYSPRGHYEQYF. The CDR3 nucleotides are TGTGCCAGCAGTTATTCCCCCAGGGGGCACTACGAGCAGTACTTC.

The CDR3: CASSPSPAGYGYTF. Here the CDR3 DNA reads TGTGCCAGCAGCCCCTCCCCGGCGGGCTATGGCTACACCTTC. V is TRBV27 and J is TRBJ1-2; D gene unclear. Deletions cut 6 bases from V and 4 bases from J, with 15 bases between. CDR3 length: 14 amino acids. Germline V gene lookup returns CDR1 MNHEY and CDR2 SMNVEV (reference sequence).

The table lists this clonotype with a few counts. The J gene is TRBJ1-1, the V gene TRBV4-1; D not certain. This CDR3 comprises 15 residues. Per the germline V gene, CDR1 is MGHRA and CDR2 is YSYEKL. V lost 6 bases and J 2 bases, leaving 16 bases between the germline ends. DNA for the CDR3: TGCGCCAGCAGAGGTTGGGCCCGGGCTAACACTGAAGCTTTCTTT. Amino acids: CASRGWARANTEAFF.

In its sample, this clonotype was seen a few times. The chain has TRBV12-3 or TRBV12-4 and TRBJ2-3; 16 bases align to TRBD2. The junction had 5 bases not matched to a gene; V was cut back by 5 bases and J by 6 bases. The CDR3 contains 16 residues. CDR3 bases: TGTGCCAGCAGTAACCGGGGACTAGCGGGGGGGGATACGCAGTATTTT. Amino acid sequence: CASSNRGLAGGDTQYF.

This chain links TRBV5-1 with TRBJ2-3, with 7 bases matching TRBD1. Germline V CDR1 and CDR2: SGHRS, YFSETQ. The CDR3 contains 16 residues. The V segment lost 0 bases and the J segment 0 bases; nucleotides outside the gene matches: 4. The CDR3 protein is CASSLGGGLSTDTQYF. The CDR3 DNA follows: TGCGCCAGCAGCTTGGGAGGGGGCCTAAGCACAGATACGCAGTATTTT.